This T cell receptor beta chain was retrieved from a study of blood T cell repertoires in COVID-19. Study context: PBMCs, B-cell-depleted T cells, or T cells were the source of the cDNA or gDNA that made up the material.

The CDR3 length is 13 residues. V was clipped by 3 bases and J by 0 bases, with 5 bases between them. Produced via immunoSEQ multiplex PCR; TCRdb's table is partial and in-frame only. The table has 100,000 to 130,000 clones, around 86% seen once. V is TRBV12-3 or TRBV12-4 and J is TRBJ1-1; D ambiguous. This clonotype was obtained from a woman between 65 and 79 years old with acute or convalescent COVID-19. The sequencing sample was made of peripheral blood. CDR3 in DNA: TGTGCCAGCAGTTTTCGTATGAACACTGAAGCTTTCTTT. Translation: CASSFRMNTEAFF.